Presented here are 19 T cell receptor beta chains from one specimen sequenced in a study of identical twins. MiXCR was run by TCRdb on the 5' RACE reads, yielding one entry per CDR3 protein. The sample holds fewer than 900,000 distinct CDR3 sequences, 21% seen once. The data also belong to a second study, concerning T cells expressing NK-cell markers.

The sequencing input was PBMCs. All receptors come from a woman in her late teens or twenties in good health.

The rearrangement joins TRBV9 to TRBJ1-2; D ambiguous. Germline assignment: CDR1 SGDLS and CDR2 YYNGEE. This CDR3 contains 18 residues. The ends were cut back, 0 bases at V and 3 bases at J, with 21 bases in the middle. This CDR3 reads CASSVAPIHRGVDYGYTF. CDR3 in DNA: TGTGCCAGCAGCGTAGCCCCAATCCATCGAGGTGTCGACTATGGCTACACCTTC.

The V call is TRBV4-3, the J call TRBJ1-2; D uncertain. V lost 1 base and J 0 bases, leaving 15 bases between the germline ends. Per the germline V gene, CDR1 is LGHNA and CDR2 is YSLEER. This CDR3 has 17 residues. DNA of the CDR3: TGCGCCAGCAGCCAAGGTCATAAGCGGTGGGCTAACTATGGCTACACCTTC. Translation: CASSQGHKRWANYGYTF.

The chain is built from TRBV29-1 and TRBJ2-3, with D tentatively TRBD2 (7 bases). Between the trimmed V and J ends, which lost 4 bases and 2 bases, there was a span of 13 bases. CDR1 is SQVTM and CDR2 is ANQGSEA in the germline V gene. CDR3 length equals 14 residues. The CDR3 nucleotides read TGCAGCGTTGTGGCGGGGGCCCCCACAGATACGCAGTATTTT. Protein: CSVVAGAPTDTQYF.

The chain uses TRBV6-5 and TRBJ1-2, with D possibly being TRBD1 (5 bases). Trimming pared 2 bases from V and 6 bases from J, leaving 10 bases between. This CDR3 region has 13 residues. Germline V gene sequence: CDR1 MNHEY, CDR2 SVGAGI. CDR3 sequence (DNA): TGTGCCAGCAGTTACGGCAGGGTGGATGGCTACACCTTC. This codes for CASSYGRVDGYTF.

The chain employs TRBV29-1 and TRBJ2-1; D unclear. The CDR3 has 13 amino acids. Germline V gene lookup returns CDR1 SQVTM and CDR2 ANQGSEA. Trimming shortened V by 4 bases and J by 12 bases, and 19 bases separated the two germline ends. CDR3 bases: TGCAGCGTTGGGTTTGGCACCGCAGTTGGGCAGTTCTTC. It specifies CSVGFGTAVGQFF.

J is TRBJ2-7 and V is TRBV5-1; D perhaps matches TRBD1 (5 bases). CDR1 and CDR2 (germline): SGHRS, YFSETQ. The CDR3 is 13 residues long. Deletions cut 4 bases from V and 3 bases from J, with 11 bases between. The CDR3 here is CASSARQFYEQYF. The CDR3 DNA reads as TGCGCCAGCAGCGCCAGACAGTTCTACGAGCAGTACTTC.

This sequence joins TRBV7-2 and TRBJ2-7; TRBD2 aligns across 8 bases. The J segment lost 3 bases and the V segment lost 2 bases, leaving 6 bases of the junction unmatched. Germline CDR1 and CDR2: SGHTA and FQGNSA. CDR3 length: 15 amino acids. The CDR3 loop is CASSLSVAGYYEQYF. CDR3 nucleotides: TGTGCCAGCAGCTTAAGTGTAGCGGGATACTACGAGCAGTACTTC.

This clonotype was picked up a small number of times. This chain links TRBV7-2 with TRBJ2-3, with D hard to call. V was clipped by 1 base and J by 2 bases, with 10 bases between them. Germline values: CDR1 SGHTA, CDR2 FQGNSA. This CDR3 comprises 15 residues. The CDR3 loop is CASSLVSGSTDTQYF. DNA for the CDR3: TGTGCCAGCAGCTTAGTTTCCGGATCCACAGATACGCAGTATTTT.

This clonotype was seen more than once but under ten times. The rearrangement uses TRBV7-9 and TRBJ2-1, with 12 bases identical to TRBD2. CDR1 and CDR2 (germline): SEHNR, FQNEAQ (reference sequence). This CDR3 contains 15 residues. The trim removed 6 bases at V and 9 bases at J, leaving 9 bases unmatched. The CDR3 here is CASRSLAGGAGEQFF. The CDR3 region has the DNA TGTGCCAGCAGAAGTCTAGCGGGAGGGGCTGGTGAGCAGTTCTTC.

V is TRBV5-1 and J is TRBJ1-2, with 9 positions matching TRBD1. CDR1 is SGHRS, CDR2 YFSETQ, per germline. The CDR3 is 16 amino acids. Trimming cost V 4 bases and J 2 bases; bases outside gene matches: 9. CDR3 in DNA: TGCGCCAGCAGCCCCCAAGGACAGGGGCTGAACTATGGCTACACCTTC. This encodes CASSPQGQGLNYGYTF.

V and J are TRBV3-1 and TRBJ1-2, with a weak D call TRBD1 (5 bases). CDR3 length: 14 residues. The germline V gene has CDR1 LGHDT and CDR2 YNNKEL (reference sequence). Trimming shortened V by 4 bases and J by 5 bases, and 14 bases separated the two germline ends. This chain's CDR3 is CASSRPGMLYGYTF. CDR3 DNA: TGTGCCAGCAGCCGACCAGGGATGCTATATGGCTACACCTTC.

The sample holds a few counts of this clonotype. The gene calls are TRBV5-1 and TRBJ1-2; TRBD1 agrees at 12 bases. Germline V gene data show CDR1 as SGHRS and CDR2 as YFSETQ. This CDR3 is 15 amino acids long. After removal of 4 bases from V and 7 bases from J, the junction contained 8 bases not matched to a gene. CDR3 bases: TGCGCCAGCAGCGCCTATGGGACAGGGGGCCTTGGCTACACCTTC. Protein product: CASSAYGTGGLGYTF.

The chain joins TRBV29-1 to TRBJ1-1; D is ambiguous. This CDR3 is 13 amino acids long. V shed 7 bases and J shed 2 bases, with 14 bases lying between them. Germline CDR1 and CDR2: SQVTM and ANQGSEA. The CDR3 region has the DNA TGCAGCGCCACACCCAGGATTAACACTGAAGCTTTCTTT. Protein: CSATPRINTEAFF.

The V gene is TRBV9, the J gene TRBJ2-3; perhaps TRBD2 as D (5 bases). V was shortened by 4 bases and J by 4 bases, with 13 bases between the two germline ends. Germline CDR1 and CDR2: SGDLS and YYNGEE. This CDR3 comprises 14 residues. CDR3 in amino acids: CASSSRGVPDTQYF. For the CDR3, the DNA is TGTGCCAGCAGCTCCCGGGGAGTTCCAGATACGCAGTATTTT.

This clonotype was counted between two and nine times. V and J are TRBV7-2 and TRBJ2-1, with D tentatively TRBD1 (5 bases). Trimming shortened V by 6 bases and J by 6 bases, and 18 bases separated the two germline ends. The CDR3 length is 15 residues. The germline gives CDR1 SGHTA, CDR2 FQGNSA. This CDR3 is CASSPSGPLPNEQFF. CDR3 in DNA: TGTGCCAGCAGTCCCTCAGGGCCCTTACCCAATGAGCAGTTCTTC.

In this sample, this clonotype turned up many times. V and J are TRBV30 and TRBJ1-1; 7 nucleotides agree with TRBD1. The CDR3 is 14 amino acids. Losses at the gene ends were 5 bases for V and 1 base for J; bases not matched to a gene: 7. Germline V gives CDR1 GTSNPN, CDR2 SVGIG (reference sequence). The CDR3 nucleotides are TGTGCCTGGGACCGACAGGGATCGAACACTGAAGCTTTCTTT. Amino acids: CAWDRQGSNTEAFF.

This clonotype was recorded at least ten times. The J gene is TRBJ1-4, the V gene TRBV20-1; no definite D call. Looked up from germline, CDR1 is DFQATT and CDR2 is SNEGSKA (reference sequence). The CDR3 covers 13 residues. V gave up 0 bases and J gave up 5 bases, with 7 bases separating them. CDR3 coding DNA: TGCAGTGCTAGAGAAGCCCCAAATGAAAAACTGTTTTTT. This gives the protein CSAREAPNEKLFF.

CDR3 DNA sequence: TGTGCCAGCAGTTTATGGCGGACTAGCCGGCCAGAGACCCAGTACTTC. Its translation is CASSLWRTSRPETQYF. This rearrangement joins TRBV27 to TRBJ2-5; 8 bases match TRBD2. This CDR3 is built from 16 residues. The trim removed 1 base at V and 4 bases at J, leaving 8 bases unmatched. Per the germline V gene, CDR1 is MNHEY and CDR2 is SMNVEV (reference sequence).

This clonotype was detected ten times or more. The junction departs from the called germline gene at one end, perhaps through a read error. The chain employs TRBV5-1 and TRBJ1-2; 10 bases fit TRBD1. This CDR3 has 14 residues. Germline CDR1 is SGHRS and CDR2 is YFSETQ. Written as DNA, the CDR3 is TGTGCCAGCAGCTTGACAGGGGGCAACTATGGCTACACCTTC. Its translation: CASSLTGGNYGYTF.